Presented here are 20 T cell receptor beta chains from one specimen sequenced in a study of CD4 T cells in relation to SARS-CoV-2 and coronaviruses. Some clones are missing from TCRdb's copy, which holds only in-frame ones; the method was immunoSEQ multiplex PCR. Among some 20,000 clones listed, approximately 82% were seen once. Their antigen targets remain unknown. The unexposed donors gave CD4+ T cells in about 2010-2019, prior to COVID-19. After roughly ten days of culture, CD4+ T cells were isolated. The sample taken for sequencing was CD4+ T cells from PBMCs, cultured in vitro. These receptors originate from a human donor in good health.

The V gene is TRBV29-1, the J gene TRBJ2-7; 9 nucleotides align to TRBD2. CDR1 and CDR2 from the germline V gene are SQVTM and ANQGSEA. The CDR3 covers 12 residues. The junction had 7 bases not matched to a gene; V was cut back by 4 bases and J by 9 bases. The CDR3 loop reads CSVAAGGPGQYF. CDR3 bases: TGCAGCGTTGCAGCGGGAGGCCCCGGGCAGTACTTC.

CDR3 DNA sequence: TGTGCCACCAGTGATAGTAATCGCTCCTACGAGCAGTACTTC. This codes for CATSDSNRSYEQYF. The genes are TRBV24-1 and TRBJ2-7; the D is unclear. The CDR3 is made up of 14 amino acids. With 3 bases removed from V and 0 bases from J, the gap between germline ends came to 8 bases. CDR1 is KGHDR, CDR2 SFDVKD, per germline.

The rearrangement uses TRBV27 and TRBJ2-6; D gene unclear. CDR1 MNHEY and CDR2 SMNVEV come from the germline V gene (reference sequence). CDR3 length: 16 residues. The V end was cut by 5 bases, the J end by 0 bases, with 11 bases between. This CDR3 reads CASSLGGNSGANVLTF. In DNA, the CDR3 is TGTGCCAGCAGTCTTGGCGGAAACTCTGGGGCCAACGTCCTGACTTTC. The variable domain in full, completed from reference TRBV27 and TRBJ2-6, reads EAQVTQNPRYLITVTGKKLTVTCSQNMNHEYMSWYRQDPGLGLRQIYYSMNVEVTDKGDVPEGYKVSRKEKRNFPLILESPSPNQTSLYFCASSLGGNSGANVLTFGAGSRLTVL.

This chain links TRBV19 with TRBJ2-7; D call uncertain. The CDR3 contains 13 residues. Per the germline V gene, CDR1 is LNHDA and CDR2 is SQIVND (reference sequence). V was clipped by 7 bases and J by 6 bases, with 16 bases between them. CDR3 DNA sequence: TGTGCCAGTAAGAGCTCATTTGAGCTCGAGCAGTACTTC. It is translated as CASKSSFELEQYF.

This rearrangement joins TRBV6-6 to TRBJ1-6; D is undetermined. V dropped 2 bases and J dropped 10 bases, with 12 bases sitting between them. Per the germline V gene, CDR1 is MNHNY and CDR2 is SVGAGI (reference sequence). This CDR3 spans 14 amino acids. The CDR3 sequence: CASSYGLRGSPLHF. Written as DNA, the CDR3 is TGTGCCAGCAGTTACGGCCTGCGGGGATCACCCCTCCACTTT.

This clone was counted a few times. The J gene is TRBJ1-5, the V gene TRBV2; TRBD1 is a possible D gene (6 bases). V was pared by 6 bases and J by 2 bases, with 11 bases between. Germline V gene data show CDR1 as SNHLY and CDR2 as FYNNEI. The CDR3 is 14 amino acids. The CDR3 coding sequence is TGTGCCAGCAGAAGGGACATAGGCAATCAGCCCCAGCATTTT. It is translated as CASRRDIGNQPQHF.

As DNA, the CDR3 is TGTGCCAGCAGTGACAAGGACAGGGGGCATAGCAATGAGCAGTTCTTC. Protein product: CASSDKDRGHSNEQFF. V gene TRBV6-4 combines with J gene TRBJ2-1; 11 bases map to TRBD1. CDR3 length: 16 amino acids. V was clipped by 2 bases and J by 6 bases; unmatched bases: 6. Germline lookup yields CDR1 MRHNA and CDR2 SNTAGT.

The rearrangement links TRBV7-3 to TRBJ1-2, with D perhaps matching TRBD1 (5 bases). From germline, CDR1 is SGHTA and CDR2 FQGTGA. Between the trimmed V and J ends, which lost 5 bases and 2 bases, there was a span of 12 bases. CDR3 length: 14 amino acids. The CDR3 region is CASSPQGENYGYTF. The DNA of the CDR3 is TGTGCCAGCAGCCCCCAGGGTGAGAACTATGGCTACACCTTC.

The V call is TRBV2, the J call TRBJ2-7, with unresolved D. V dropped 7 bases and J dropped 0 bases, with 16 bases sitting between them. CDR3 length equals 15 residues. Germline V lookup: CDR1 SNHLY, CDR2 FYNNEI. The CDR3, as DNA: TGTGCCAGCATTATGTCGAGAGCGAGCTCCTACGAGCAGTACTTC. Translated, it gives CASIMSRASSYEQYF.

This clone has only one observation. V and J are TRBV19 and TRBJ1-1, with 10 bases identical to TRBD1. CDR3 length: 12 amino acids. V shed 6 bases and J 11 bases; nucleotides not matched to a gene: 6. The germline V gene encodes CDR1 LNHDA and CDR2 SQIVND (reference sequence). CDR3 region: CASRRQGAAAFF. CDR3 DNA: TGTGCCAGTAGAAGACAGGGGGCAGCTGCTTTCTTT.

The rearrangement joins TRBV9 to TRBJ2-7; no clear D. The V end lost 0 bases, the J end lost 5 bases, and 12 bases lay between the germline ends. Germline values: CDR1 SGDLS, CDR2 YYNGEE. This CDR3 has 14 residues. CDR3: CASSVEGSSHEQYF. DNA for the CDR3: TGTGCCAGCAGCGTAGAGGGTAGTTCCCACGAGCAGTACTTC.

V and J are TRBV13 and TRBJ2-3; D is unclear. The germline V and J ends were trimmed by 5 bases and 4 bases, with 13 bases remaining between them. Germline values: CDR1 PRHDT, CDR2 FYEKMQ (reference sequence). The CDR3 length is 14 residues. The CDR3 DNA reads as TGTGCCAGCAGCCCGAGATTTAGGGCAGATACGCAGTATTTT. Translation gives CASSPRFRADTQYF.

The chain uses TRBV5-4 and TRBJ2-5; 16 nucleotides align to TRBD2. CDR1 SGHNT and CDR2 YYREEE come from the germline V gene (reference sequence). The length of the CDR3 is 17 residues. The junction had 8 bases not matched to a gene; V was cut back by 4 bases and J by 5 bases. CDR3 region: CASSGGTSGRATETQYF. CDR3 sequence (DNA): TGTGCCAGCAGCGGTGGGACTAGCGGGAGGGCCACGGAGACCCAGTACTTC.

The V call is TRBV5-4, the J call TRBJ2-3; TRBD2 agrees at 9 bases. J lost 2 bases, V lost 3 bases, and 10 bases had no gene match. Germline values: CDR1 SGHNT, CDR2 YYREEE (reference sequence). CDR3 size: 17 residues. CDR3 coding DNA: TGTGCCAGCAGCTCCCGCGGGAGGGCCCGGGTCACAGATACGCAGTATTTT. Amino acid sequence: CASSSRGRARVTDTQYF. Combining the CDR3 with reference TRBV5-4 and TRBJ2-3 gives the whole variable domain ETGVTQSPTHLIKTRGQQVTLRCSSQSGHNTVSWYQQALGQGPQFIFQYYREEENGRGNFPPRFSGLQFPNYSSELNVNALELDDSALYLCASSSRGRARVTDTQYFGPGTRLTVL.

This chain connects TRBV4-2 to TRBJ2-7; 7 bases line up with TRBD2. Trimming cost V 0 bases and J 2 bases; bases outside gene matches: 4. The CDR3 is 15 amino acids. CDR1 is LGHNA and CDR2 is YNFKEQ in the germline V gene. For the CDR3, the DNA is TGTGCCAGCAGCCAAGACCTAGCGGTCGCCTACGAGCAGTACTTC. It yields the protein CASSQDLAVAYEQYF.

The V gene is TRBV27, the J gene TRBJ2-1, with 7 positions matching TRBD2. CDR3 length: 17 residues. J was trimmed by 4 bases and V by 2 bases; bases with no gene match: 11. Germline loops: CDR1 MNHEY, CDR2 SMNVEV (reference sequence). The CDR3: CASSLGLRGRVYNEQFF. CDR3 nucleotide sequence: TGTGCCAGCAGTTTAGGTCTTCGCGGGAGAGTTTACAATGAGCAGTTCTTC.

The V call is TRBV30, the J call TRBJ2-6; D not resolved. From germline, CDR1 is GTSNPN and CDR2 SVGIG (reference sequence). Trimming removed 6 bases from V and 0 bases from J, with 18 bases in between. This CDR3 has 17 amino acids. This chain's CDR3 is CACTKDSANSGANVLTF. The CDR3 DNA sequence: TGTGCCTGTACAAAAGACTCAGCCAACTCTGGGGCCAACGTCCTGACTTTC.

The chain is built from TRBV3-1 (or the pseudogene TRBV3-2) and TRBJ1-2; possible D gene TRBD1, 5 bases. Trimming stripped 2 bases from V and 4 bases from J, with 8 bases between. This CDR3 has 13 residues. The germline CDR1 and CDR2 sequences are LGHDT and YNNKEL (reference sequence). The CDR3 loop reads CASSQQGGYGYTF. CDR3 sequence (DNA): TGTGCCAGCAGCCAACAGGGAGGCTATGGCTACACCTTC.

The rearrangement joins TRBV3-1 (or the pseudogene TRBV3-2) to TRBJ2-7; 7 nucleotides match TRBD2. The CDR3 length is 13 residues. The germline V gene has CDR1 LGHDT and CDR2 YNNKEL (reference sequence). Trimming at V came to 4 bases and at J to 2 bases, leaving 2 bases not matched to a gene. CDR3 protein: CASSLAGTYEQYF. CDR3 DNA: TGTGCCAGCAGCCTAGCGGGTACCTACGAGCAGTACTTC.

J is TRBJ2-6 and V is TRBV6-2 or TRBV6-3, with 9 bases lining up with TRBD1. This CDR3 comprises 16 residues. The germline V gene has CDR1 MNHEY and CDR2 SVGEGT. V was clipped by 5 bases and J by 4 bases; unmatched bases: 6. CDR3 sequence reads: CASSGQGFDGANVLTF. CDR3 sequence (DNA): TGTGCCAGCAGTGGACAGGGGTTTGACGGGGCCAACGTCCTGACTTTC.